Listed here are 28 T cell receptor beta chains from one sample, sequenced in a study of control samples from healthy donors and cancer patients. This table comes from immunoSEQ multiplex PCR, and its TCRdb copy is limited to in-frame clones, with some not included. Here the sample spans about 120,000 clones, roughly nine tenths being singletons. Sequencing was performed on blood. All receptors derive from a young man in good health.

The chain combines TRBV18 with TRBJ1-4, with D maybe TRBD1 (5 bases). The CDR3 runs 16 residues. The V and J ends lost 4 bases and 0 bases respectively, with 12 bases between them. Looked up from germline, CDR1 is KGHSH and CDR2 is LQKENI. This CDR3 is CASSHRQTATNEKLFF. The CDR3 coding sequence is TGTGCCAGCTCACACCGACAGACTGCAACTAATGAAAAACTGTTTTTT.

The J gene is TRBJ1-6, the V gene TRBV5-1; 7 bases agree with TRBD1. The CDR3 is 15 amino acids. The V and J ends lost 3 bases and 8 bases, in that order; junction bases with no gene match: 8. Germline CDR1 SGHRS, CDR2 YFSETQ. The CDR3 DNA is TGCGCCAGCAGCTGGGAGACAGGGAGATATTCACCCCTCCACTTT. The encoded protein is CASSWETGRYSPLHF.

The chain combines TRBV9 with TRBJ2-1; 9 bases agree with TRBD2. This CDR3 has 15 amino acids. J gave up 7 bases and V 0 bases, and 5 bases lay outside the gene matches. CDR1 is SGDLS, CDR2 YYNGEE, per germline. CDR3 region: CASSVDGLAQNEQFF. DNA of the CDR3: TGTGCCAGCAGCGTAGATGGACTAGCGCAAAATGAGCAGTTCTTC. Variable domain in full (rest from reference TRBV9 and TRBJ2-1): DSGVTQTPKHLITATGQRVTLRCSPRSGDLSVYWYQQSLDQGLQFLIQYYNGEERAKGNILERFSAQQFPDLHSELNLSSLELGDSALYFCASSVDGLAQNEQFFGPGTRLTVL.

The chain is built from TRBV11-2 and TRBJ1-4; no reliable D call. Per germline, CDR1 SGHAT and CDR2 FQNNGV. CDR3 length: 11 amino acids. With 3 bases removed from V and 7 bases from J, the gap between germline ends came to 3 bases. CDR3 residues: CASSLGEKLFF. The DNA of the CDR3 is TGTGCCAGCAGCTTGGGTGAAAAACTGTTTTTT.

This chain joins TRBV5-1 and TRBJ2-1; 7 positions match TRBD2. J was trimmed by 7 bases and V by 2 bases; bases with no gene match: 9. Germline-derived CDR1 and CDR2 are SGHRS and YFSETQ. CDR3 length: 15 amino acids. The CDR3 DNA sequence: TGCGCCAGCAGCTTTGAACTAGACGGGGGGAATGAGCAGTTCTTC. This encodes CASSFELDGGNEQFF.

This rearrangement joins TRBV27 to TRBJ2-7, with TRBD2 matching 13 bases. Germline V lookup: CDR1 MNHEY, CDR2 SMNVEV (reference sequence). With 6 bases clipped from V and 2 bases from J, the junction kept 4 bases outside the gene matches. This CDR3 contains 15 residues. CDR3 protein: CASRPGTSGTYEQYF. CDR3 sequence (DNA): TGTGCCAGCAGACCCGGGACTAGCGGGACCTACGAGCAGTACTTC.

The chain uses TRBV28 and TRBJ2-7, with D possibly matching TRBD2 (5 bases). The germline V gene encodes CDR1 MDHEN and CDR2 SYDVKM. The CDR3 sequence is 15 residues long. Between the trimmed V and J ends, which lost 4 bases and 6 bases, there was a span of 19 bases. The CDR3, as DNA: TGTGCCAGCAGTTCTCAGAGGGTCCTACCGCCCGAGCAGTACTTC. Translation gives CASSSQRVLPPEQYF.

The CDR3 here is CASRGVHTEAFF. CDR3 DNA: TGTGCCAGCAGGGGGGTACATACTGAAGCTTTCTTT. This rearrangement joins TRBV28 to TRBJ1-1, with D possibly being TRBD1 (5 bases). CDR1 MDHEN and CDR2 SYDVKM come from the germline V gene. V lost 6 bases, J lost 5 bases, and 10 bases lay in between. CDR3 length: 12 amino acids.

The chain uses TRBV6-4 and TRBJ2-2; tentative D call: TRBD1 (5 bases). The germline V and J ends were trimmed by 5 bases and 2 bases, with 9 bases remaining between them. Germline lookup yields CDR1 MRHNA and CDR2 SNTAGT. The CDR3 is 14 amino acids. CDR3 residues: CASSRQRNTGELFF. As DNA, the CDR3 is TGTGCCAGCAGTCGACAGCGAAACACCGGGGAGCTGTTTTTT.

The chain combines TRBV5-6 with TRBJ1-2; no reliable D call. The length of the CDR3 is 14 residues. The germline gives CDR1 SGHDT, CDR2 YYEEEE. Trimming removed 4 bases at V and 6 bases at J, with 16 bases between. CDR3 coding DNA: TGTGCCAGCAGCCCCCGAGTAACAGAGAATGGCTACACCTTC. Translation: CASSPRVTENGYTF.

This chain links TRBV10-3 with TRBJ2-1, with 9 bases identical to TRBD2. V shed 0 bases, J shed 9 bases, and the junction held 9 bases outside the gene matches. This CDR3 is 16 amino acids long. The V gene's germline CDR1 is ENHRY and CDR2 SYGVKD. CDR3 nucleotide sequence: TGTGCCATCAGTGAGTCGGCGGTAGCGGGAGTTAGTGAGCAGTTCTTC. It specifies CAISESAVAGVSEQFF.

The chain employs TRBV3-1 (or the pseudogene TRBV3-2) and TRBJ1-3; D remains ambiguous. V was pared by 2 bases and J by 2 bases, with 7 bases between. From germline, CDR1 is LGHDT and CDR2 YNNKEL (reference sequence). The CDR3 runs 14 residues. CDR3 amino acids: CASSQTGAGNTIYF. In DNA form, the CDR3 reads TGTGCCAGCAGCCAAACCGGGGCTGGAAACACCATATATTTT.

The chain employs TRBV10-3 and TRBJ2-7; D not resolved. Germline V gives CDR1 ENHRY, CDR2 SYGVKD. The CDR3 loop spans 17 amino acids. V was cut by 3 bases and J by 3 bases, with 21 bases left in between. CDR3 nucleotide sequence: TGTGCCATCAGTGACCCCCATACCAACTCCAAGATCTACGAGCAGTACTTC. This translates into CAISDPHTNSKIYEQYF.

There are a few counts of this clone. The chain links TRBV10-1 to TRBJ1-3, with TRBD1 matching 9 bases. This CDR3 has 16 residues. Trimming at V came to 2 bases and at J to 4 bases, leaving 6 bases not matched to a gene. Germline CDR1 is WNHNN and CDR2 is SYGVQD (reference sequence). CDR3 nucleotide sequence: TGCGCCAGCAGTGAGCGCCGGACAGGGGACGGAAACACCATATATTTT. It translates to CASSERRTGDGNTIYF.

This clone appeared many times. The V gene is TRBV28, the J gene TRBJ1-3; 7 bases align to TRBD1. This CDR3 spans 15 amino acids. Per germline, CDR1 MDHEN and CDR2 SYDVKM. With V trimmed by 3 bases and J by 4 bases, 6 bases remained unmatched. As DNA, the CDR3 is TGTGCCAGCAGTTTGCGCAGGGGGTTCGGAAACACCATATATTTT. It yields the protein CASSLRRGFGNTIYF.

The rearrangement uses TRBV14 and TRBJ2-1; 11 positions agree with TRBD2. CDR1 is SGHDN and CDR2 is FVKESK in the germline V gene. The V segment lost 1 base and the J segment 9 bases; nucleotides outside the gene matches: 5. The CDR3 consists of 15 residues. CDR3: CASSQVTSGSIEQFF. The DNA for the CDR3 is TGTGCCAGCAGCCAAGTAACTAGCGGGAGCATTGAGCAGTTCTTC.

This clone was counted between two and nine times. The gene calls are TRBV7-3 and TRBJ2-2; D remains unclear. CDR1 is SGHTA and CDR2 is FQGTGA in the germline V gene. The ends were cut back, 3 bases at V and 1 base at J, with 3 bases in the middle. This CDR3 spans 13 amino acids. The CDR3 loop is CASSFKNTGELFF. CDR3 coding DNA: TGTGCCAGCAGCTTCAAGAACACCGGGGAGCTGTTTTTT.

V is TRBV10-1 and J is TRBJ2-1, with D possibly TRBD1 on 6 matching bases. The V and J ends lost 2 bases and 0 bases respectively, with 11 bases between them. The germline gives CDR1 WNHNN, CDR2 SYGVQD (reference sequence). This CDR3 region has 16 residues. In nucleotides, the CDR3 is TGCGCCAGCAGTGAGGCTGGGGGCCACTCCTACAATGAGCAGTTCTTC. Residues: CASSEAGGHSYNEQFF.

This clone came up once. The chain recombines TRBV1 with TRBJ2-1. TRBV1 is designated a pseudogene. The CDR3 loop spans 16 amino acids. Here the CDR3 DNA reads TGCACCAGCAGCCAAGGACGAGGGGACCTCCATACAGAGCAGTTCTTC. It yields the protein CTSSQGRGDLHTEQFF.

CDR3 nucleotides: TGCGCCAGCAGTCGCCGGGACAGGACCTACGAGCAGTACTTC. Translating it yields CASSRRDRTYEQYF. The chain uses TRBV5-1 and TRBJ2-7; TRBD1 matches 8 bases. V trimming: 5 bases; J trimming: 2 bases; junction bases outside the gene matches: 6. There are 14 residues in the CDR3. Germline CDR1 reads SGHRS; CDR2 reads YFSETQ.

The chain is built from TRBV21-1 and TRBJ2-5; TRBD2 is the table's D call, not checked against the DNA. TRBV21-1 is designated a pseudogene. CDR3 length: 17 residues. Here the CDR3 DNA reads TGTGCCAGCAGCACGAAACCCGTGGGAGGGGGGCAAGAGACCCAGTACTTC. Translating it yields CASSTKPVGGGQETQYF.

This clone was recorded once. This rearrangement joins TRBV19 to TRBJ1-2; tentatively, D is TRBD1 (5 bases). V was cut by 6 bases and J by 5 bases, with 10 bases left in between. CDR3 length equals 12 residues. Per the germline V gene, CDR1 is LNHDA and CDR2 is SQIVND (reference sequence). In nucleotides, the CDR3 is TGTGCCAGTAGCTTGGGGCCATATGGCTACACCTTC. Encoded protein: CASSLGPYGYTF.

V usage is TRBV27 and J usage is TRBJ1-5; D is ambiguous. This CDR3 has 14 residues. The germline V gene has CDR1 MNHEY and CDR2 SMNVEV (reference sequence). V gave up 7 bases and J gave up 1 base, with 11 bases separating them. The CDR3 protein is CASNKVGSNQPQHF. The CDR3 bases are TGTGCCAGCAATAAAGTGGGGAGCAATCAGCCCCAGCATTTT.

V and J are TRBV27 and TRBJ2-6, with no clear D. This CDR3 contains 19 residues. CDR1 and CDR2 from the germline V gene are MNHEY and SMNVEV (reference sequence). Trimming cost V 0 bases and J 4 bases, with 19 bases left between them. CDR3 loop: CASSLSGKASLTGANVLTF. In DNA form, the CDR3 reads TGTGCCAGCAGTTTATCTGGAAAGGCCTCCTTGACGGGGGCCAACGTCCTGACTTTC. Combining the CDR3 with reference TRBV27 and TRBJ2-6 gives the whole variable domain EAQVTQNPRYLITVTGKKLTVTCSQNMNHEYMSWYRQDPGLGLRQIYYSMNVEVTDKGDVPEGYKVSRKEKRNFPLILESPSPNQTSLYFCASSLSGKASLTGANVLTFGAGSRLTVL.

The V call is TRBV11-2, the J call TRBJ2-3; TRBD2 matches at 9 bases. V lost 4 bases, J lost 1 base, and 6 bases stayed unmatched. Germline CDR1 and CDR2: SGHAT and FQNNGV. This CDR3 spans 16 amino acids. The CDR3 is CASSSSSGARTDTQYF. CDR3 in DNA: TGTGCCAGCAGCTCCTCTAGCGGGGCCCGCACAGATACGCAGTATTTT.

The genes are TRBV7-2 and TRBJ2-1; 14 nucleotides align to TRBD2. The CDR3 extends over 19 amino acids. Looked up from germline, CDR1 is SGHTA and CDR2 is FQGNSA. Trimming cost V 5 bases and J 0 bases; bases outside gene matches: 9. The DNA for the CDR3 is TGTGCCAGCAGCCTAAAGACTAGCGGGAGGGCCAGCTCCTACAATGAGCAGTTCTTC. This gives the protein CASSLKTSGRASSYNEQFF.

This sequence joins TRBV18 and TRBJ1-1; D gene uncertain. This CDR3 region has 14 residues. Germline loops: CDR1 KGHSH, CDR2 LQKENI. V lost 0 bases and J lost 1, with 6 bases in between. The DNA for the CDR3 is TGTGCCAGCTCACCACCGTCTCAGAACACTGAAGCTTTCTTT. Its translation is CASSPPSQNTEAFF.

This clone was picked up a small number of times. The J gene is TRBJ2-7, the V gene TRBV10-3, with 12 bases identical to TRBD2. The CDR3 is 13 residues long. V lost 10 bases and J lost 2; bases outside the gene matches: 3. CDR1 is ENHRY and CDR2 is SYGVKD in the germline V gene. The CDR3 reads CATGLAGTYEQYF. The CDR3 DNA reads as TGTGCCACCGGACTAGCGGGGACCTACGAGCAGTACTTC.